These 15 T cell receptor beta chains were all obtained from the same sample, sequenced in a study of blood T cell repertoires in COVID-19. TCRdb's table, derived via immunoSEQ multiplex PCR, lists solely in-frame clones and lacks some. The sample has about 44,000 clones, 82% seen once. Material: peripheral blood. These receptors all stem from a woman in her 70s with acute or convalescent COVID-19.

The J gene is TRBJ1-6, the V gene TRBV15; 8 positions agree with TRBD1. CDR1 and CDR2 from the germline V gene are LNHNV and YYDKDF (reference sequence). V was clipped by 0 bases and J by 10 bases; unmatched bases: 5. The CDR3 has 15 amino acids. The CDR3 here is CATSREDRGRSPLHF. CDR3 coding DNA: TGTGCCACCAGCAGAGAAGACAGGGGTCGGTCACCCCTCCACTTT.

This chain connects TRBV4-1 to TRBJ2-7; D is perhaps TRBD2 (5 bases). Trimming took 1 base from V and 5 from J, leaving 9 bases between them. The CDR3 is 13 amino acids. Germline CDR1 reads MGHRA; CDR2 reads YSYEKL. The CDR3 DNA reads TGCGCCAGCAGCCAAGTGTACGGGGACGAGCAGTACTTC. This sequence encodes CASSQVYGDEQYF.

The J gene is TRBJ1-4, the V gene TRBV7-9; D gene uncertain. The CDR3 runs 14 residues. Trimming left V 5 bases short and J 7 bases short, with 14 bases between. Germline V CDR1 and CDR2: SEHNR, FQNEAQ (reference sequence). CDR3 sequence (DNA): TGTGCCAGCAGCCACCGGGCCGGAGGTGAAAAACTGTTTTTT. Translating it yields CASSHRAGGEKLFF.

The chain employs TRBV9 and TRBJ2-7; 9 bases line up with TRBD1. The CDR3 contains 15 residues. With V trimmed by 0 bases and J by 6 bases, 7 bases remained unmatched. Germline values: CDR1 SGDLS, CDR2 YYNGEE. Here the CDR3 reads CASSVVPGQGSEQYF. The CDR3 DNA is TGTGCCAGCAGCGTAGTACCGGGACAGGGTTCCGAGCAGTACTTC.

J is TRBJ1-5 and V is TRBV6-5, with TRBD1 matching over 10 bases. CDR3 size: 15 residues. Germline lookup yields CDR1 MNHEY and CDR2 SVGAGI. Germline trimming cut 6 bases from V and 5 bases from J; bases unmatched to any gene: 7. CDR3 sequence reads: CASSKRQGAYQPQHF. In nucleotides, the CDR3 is TGTGCCAGCAGCAAGCGACAGGGGGCGTATCAGCCCCAGCATTTT.

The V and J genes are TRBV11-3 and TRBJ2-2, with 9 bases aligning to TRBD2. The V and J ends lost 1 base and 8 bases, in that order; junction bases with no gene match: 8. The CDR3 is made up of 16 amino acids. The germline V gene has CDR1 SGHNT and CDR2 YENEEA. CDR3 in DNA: TGTGCCAGCAGCTTAGGGCCTAGCGGGATAAGGGGGGAGCTGTTTTTT. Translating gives CASSLGPSGIRGELFF. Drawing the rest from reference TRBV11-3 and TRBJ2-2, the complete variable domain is EAGVVQSPRYKIIEKKQPVAFWCNPISGHNTLYWYLQNLGQGPELLIRYENEEAVDDSQLPKDRFSAERLKGVDSTLKIQPAELGDSAVYLCASSLGPSGIRGELFFGEGSRLTVL.

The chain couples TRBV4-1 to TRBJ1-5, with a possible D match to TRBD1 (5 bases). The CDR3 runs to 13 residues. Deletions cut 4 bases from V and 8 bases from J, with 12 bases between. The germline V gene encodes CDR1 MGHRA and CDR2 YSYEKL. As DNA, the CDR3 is TGCGCCAGCAGCCGTGGGGGGATGGAGCCCCAGCATTTT. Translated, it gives CASSRGGMEPQHF.

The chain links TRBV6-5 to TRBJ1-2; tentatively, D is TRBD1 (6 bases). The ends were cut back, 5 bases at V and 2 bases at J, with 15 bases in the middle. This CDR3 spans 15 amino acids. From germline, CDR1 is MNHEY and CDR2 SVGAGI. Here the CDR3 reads CASSRDRNVNYGYTF. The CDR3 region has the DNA TGTGCCAGCAGTCGCGACAGGAATGTCAACTATGGCTACACCTTC.

Written as DNA, the CDR3 is TGTGCCAGTAGCACCTTTCAAGGGGGGGGGACCCAGTACTTC. This encodes CASSTFQGGGTQYF. The gene calls are TRBV19 and TRBJ2-5, with a possible D match to TRBD2 (7 bases). The CDR3 runs 14 residues. Per germline, CDR1 LNHDA and CDR2 SQIVND (reference sequence). V lost 6 bases and J lost 7, with 18 bases in between.

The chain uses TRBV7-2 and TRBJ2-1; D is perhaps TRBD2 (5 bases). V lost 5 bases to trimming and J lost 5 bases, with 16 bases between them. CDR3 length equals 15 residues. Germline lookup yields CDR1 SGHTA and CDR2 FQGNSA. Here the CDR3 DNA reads TGTGCCAGCAGCCCCCGGTCTAGCAGCCACAATGAGCAGTTCTTC. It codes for CASSPRSSSHNEQFF.

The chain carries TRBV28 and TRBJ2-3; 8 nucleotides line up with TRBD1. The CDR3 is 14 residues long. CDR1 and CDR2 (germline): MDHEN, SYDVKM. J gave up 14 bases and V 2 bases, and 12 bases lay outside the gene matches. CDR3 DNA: TGTGCCAGCAGTTTAATGGCGGGTGACAGGGGTGGGTATTTT. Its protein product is CASSLMAGDRGGYF.

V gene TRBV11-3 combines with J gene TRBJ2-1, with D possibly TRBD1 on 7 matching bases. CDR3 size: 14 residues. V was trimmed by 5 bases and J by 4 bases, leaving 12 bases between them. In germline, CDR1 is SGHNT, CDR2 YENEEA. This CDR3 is CASSGGTVYNEQFF. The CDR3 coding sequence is TGTGCCAGCAGCGGGGGGACAGTGTACAATGAGCAGTTCTTC.

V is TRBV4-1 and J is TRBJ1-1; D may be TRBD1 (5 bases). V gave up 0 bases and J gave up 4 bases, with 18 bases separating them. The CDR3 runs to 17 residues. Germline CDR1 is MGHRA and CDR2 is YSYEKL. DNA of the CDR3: TGCGCCAGCAGCCAAGATCCTGGAGGGACCCCTAGCACTGAAGCTTTCTTT. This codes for CASSQDPGGTPSTEAFF.

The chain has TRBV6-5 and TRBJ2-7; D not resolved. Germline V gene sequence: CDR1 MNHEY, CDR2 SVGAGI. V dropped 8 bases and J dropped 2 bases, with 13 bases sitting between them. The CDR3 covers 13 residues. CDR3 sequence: CASFFLSAYEQYF. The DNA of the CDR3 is TGTGCCAGCTTTTTTCTGAGCGCCTACGAGCAGTACTTC.

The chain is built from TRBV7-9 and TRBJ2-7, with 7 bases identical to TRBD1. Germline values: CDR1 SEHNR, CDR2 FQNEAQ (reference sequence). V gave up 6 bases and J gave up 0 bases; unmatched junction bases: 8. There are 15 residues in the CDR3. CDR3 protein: CASRPQGSVSYEQYF. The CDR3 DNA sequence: TGTGCCAGCAGGCCACAGGGGTCCGTCTCCTACGAGCAGTACTTC.